This T cell receptor (beta chain) was sequenced in a study of PD-L1 blockade in urothelial cancer. Study in general: Patients went on atezolizumab at some point between 2014 and 2015, receiving 1,200 mg intravenously every 3 weeks. Analyses were performed on blood at 3 weeks after treatment start (the second dose) and at 6 weeks. Study observations and caveats: In blood sampled pretreatment, TCR clonality below the median predicted better survival.

The CDR3 runs to 14 residues. Germline V gives CDR1 LGHNA, CDR2 YNFKEQ. V was clipped by 4 bases and J by 5 bases; unmatched bases: 5. Each PCR received spiked synthetic TCR analog templates. Using immunoSEQ multiplex PCR, the repertoire was profiled, and TCRdb retains in-frame clones only, with some absent. Of approximately 93,000 clones in the sample, approximately 82% were seen once. Stated time point: peripheral blood 6 weeks after treatment start. In the case of this clone: Antigen unknown. Other DNA variants within this sample encode the same CDR3.

The sequenced sample was PBMCs, obtained around atezolizumab (anti-PD-L1) treatment. This chain uses TRBV4-2 with TRBJ2-5, with 9 nucleotides matching TRBD1. The clonotype originates from a man aged 70-80 years with urothelial cancer. CDR3 DNA: TGTGCCAGCAGCCCGGGACAGGGACAGGAGACCCAGTACTTC. This codes for CASSPGQGQETQYF.